These 14 T cell receptor beta chains share one sample of origin, sequenced in a study of T cell responses to AZD1222 COVID-19 vaccine. Using immunoSEQ multiplex PCR, the repertoire was profiled, and TCRdb retains in-frame clones only, with some absent. Of roughly 130,000 clones listed, more than 85% are singletons. The sequences come from peripheral blood, collected on day 0 of AZD1222 vaccination. Source of these receptors: an adult in good health.

V is TRBV12-3 or TRBV12-4 and J is TRBJ2-5; the D is unclear. CDR3 length: 11 residues. The ends were cut back, 4 bases at V and 5 bases at J, with 5 bases in the middle. CDR3 nucleotides: TGTGCCAGCAGTTATTTTGAGACCCAGTACTTC. Its protein product is CASSYFETQYF.

The chain has TRBV2 and TRBJ1-5; D is uncertain. V lost 5 bases and J 2 bases, leaving 7 bases between the germline ends. CDR3 length: 13 amino acids. Germline-derived CDR1 and CDR2 are SNHLY and FYNNEI. Written as DNA, the CDR3 is TGTGCCAGCAGTCCTGGGGGCAATCAGCCCCAGCATTTT. Translation gives CASSPGGNQPQHF.

This clone was counted a single time. The CDR3 bases are TGTGCCAGCAGCTCGGGGGACGGGCGCTACGAGCAGTACTTC. Translated: CASSSGDGRYEQYF. This rearrangement joins TRBV11-1 to TRBJ2-7, with D perhaps matching TRBD2 (6 bases). The CDR3 length is 14 residues. Looked up from germline, CDR1 is SGHAT and CDR2 is FQDESV (reference sequence). V dropped 4 bases and J dropped 3 bases, with 13 bases sitting between them.

This rearrangement joins TRBV7-2 to TRBJ2-7; D tentatively reads TRBD1 or TRBD2 (5 bases each). The length of the CDR3 is 14 residues. The germline gives CDR1 SGHTA, CDR2 FQGNSA. The ends were cut back, 5 bases at V and 4 bases at J, with 15 bases in the middle. This CDR3 is CASSDRDDLYEQYF. DNA of the CDR3: TGTGCCAGCAGCGACCGGGACGATCTGTACGAGCAGTACTTC.

This sequence joins TRBV2 and TRBJ1-1; D uncertain. There are 16 residues in the CDR3. V dropped 5 bases and J dropped 1 base, with 17 bases sitting between them. The germline gives CDR1 SNHLY, CDR2 FYNNEI. This CDR3 reads CASSSTRIGRNTEAFF. The CDR3 bases are TGTGCCAGCAGTTCTACCCGGATAGGTCGGAACACTGAAGCTTTCTTT.

V is TRBV7-6 and J is TRBJ2-2, with D perhaps given as TRBD1 or TRBD2 (7 bases each). Germline V gene data show CDR1 as SGHVS and CDR2 as FNYEAQ. Trimming shortened V by 5 bases and J by 0 bases, and 13 bases separated the two germline ends. The CDR3 consists of 16 residues. The CDR3 region is CASSEGAGANTGELFF. CDR3 bases: TGTGCCAGCAGCGAGGGGGCGGGAGCGAACACCGGGGAGCTGTTTTTT.

As for this clone: Other DNA variants within this sample encode the same CDR3. The genes are TRBV4-2 and TRBJ1-5; D remains ambiguous. The CDR3 runs 13 residues. Trimming left V 0 bases short and J 6 bases short, with 6 bases between. Germline values: CDR1 LGHNA, CDR2 YNFKEQ. CDR3 nucleotide sequence: TGTGCCAGCAGCCAAGACCGTGGTCAGCCCCAGCATTTT. It is translated as CASSQDRGQPQHF.

V gene TRBV7-9 combines with J gene TRBJ1-5, with D perhaps matching TRBD1 (6 bases). The CDR3 length is 13 residues. Germline CDR1 reads SEHNR; CDR2 reads FQNEAQ (reference sequence). V was clipped by 6 bases and J by 9 bases, with 15 bases between them. The CDR3 DNA reads as TGTGCCAGCAGACAAACAGGGCAGGGGCCCCAGCATTTT. Its translation: CASRQTGQGPQHF.

The CDR3, as DNA: TGTGCCAGCAGCGTAGGACAGTTTGAAGGAGAGACCCAGTACTTC. Protein sequence: CASSVGQFEGETQYF. J is TRBJ2-5 and V is TRBV9; D may be TRBD1 (5 bases). The CDR3 has 15 residues. Trimming left V 0 bases short and J 4 bases short, with 13 bases between. The germline gives CDR1 SGDLS, CDR2 YYNGEE.

The chain recombines TRBV5-1 with TRBJ2-7; D could derive from TRBD1 or TRBD2 (5 bases each). Germline loops: CDR1 SGHRS, CDR2 YFSETQ. The V end was cut by 0 bases, the J end by 6 bases, with 13 bases between. The CDR3 runs to 14 residues. Here the CDR3 DNA reads TGCGCCAGCAGCTTGGACGGGACCCTAGGCGAGCAGTACTTC. Translated, it gives CASSLDGTLGEQYF.

The chain uses TRBV30 and TRBJ1-1; the match to TRBD1 covers 9 bases. Losses at the gene ends were 7 bases for V and 1 base for J; bases not matched to a gene: 4. CDR1 is GTSNPN, CDR2 SVGIG, per germline (reference sequence). The length of the CDR3 is 13 residues. The CDR3 here is CASRDRANTEAFF. The CDR3 nucleotides are TGTGCCTCTCGGGACAGGGCGAACACTGAAGCTTTCTTT.

This clone was seen only once. The genes are TRBV18 and TRBJ1-6; a weak D match, TRBD1 (5 bases). Trimming removed 4 bases from V and 0 bases from J, with 16 bases in between. In germline, CDR1 is KGHSH, CDR2 LQKENI. This CDR3 is built from 18 residues. The CDR3 protein is CASSLNRQTSSYNSPLHF. The CDR3 DNA is TGTGCCAGCTCACTCAACCGACAGACGAGCTCCTATAATTCACCCCTCCACTTT.

This clone was detected a few times. The CDR3 is CASSKGSIRYSPLHF. The CDR3 region has the DNA TGTGCCAGCAGCAAGGGGTCGATACGGTATTCACCCCTCCACTTT. The chain has TRBV21-1 and TRBJ1-6. TRBV21-1 is listed as a pseudogene. The CDR3 is made up of 15 amino acids.

The rearrangement uses TRBV23-1 and TRBJ1-6; D perhaps matches TRBD1 (6 bases). TRBV23-1 is an ORF, with its function uncertain. V was pared by 3 bases and J by 8 bases, with 17 bases between. The CDR3 runs 16 residues. DNA of the CDR3: TGCGCCAGCAGTCAGCCCCCCGGGGCAGGGGATTCACCCCTCCACTTT. Translating it yields CASSQPPGAGDSPLHF.